Below, 32 T cell receptor beta chains from the same sample are listed, as sequenced in a study of identical twins. TCRdb re-analysed the 5' RACE reads in MiXCR, keeping a single row per CDR3 protein. This table has 350,000 to 450,000 distinct CDR3 sequences, less than 20% appearing once. The sequencing sample was made of naive T cells sorted from blood. These receptors originate from a man in his fifties or sixties in good health.

This clonotype showed up just a few times. The chain combines TRBV5-6 with TRBJ2-1; TRBD1 matches 7 bases. There are 14 residues in the CDR3. The germline CDR1 and CDR2 sequences are SGHDT and YYEEEE. V lost 0 bases to trimming and J lost 12 bases; unmatched junction nucleotides: 9. DNA for the CDR3: TGTGCCAGCAGCTTGGAAAGGGGGCAGAGTGGGCAGTTCTTC. This sequence encodes CASSLERGQSGQFF.

This clonotype turned up a few times. The CDR3 coding sequence is TGTGCCAGCAGATCGGGACCATATGAGCAGTTCTTC. It codes for CASRSGPYEQFF. This chain joins TRBV12-3 or TRBV12-4 and TRBJ2-1; D is tentatively TRBD1 or TRBD2 (5 bases each). This CDR3 contains 12 residues. Trimming left V 6 bases short and J 8 bases short, with 11 bases between.

The chain links TRBV7-2 to TRBJ2-7; weak D call: TRBD2 (5 bases). CDR3 length equals 15 residues. CDR1 SGHTA and CDR2 FQGNSA come from the germline V gene. V was trimmed by 3 bases and J by 3 bases, leaving 15 bases between them. The CDR3 loop is CASSFTATEGYEQYF. The CDR3, as DNA: TGTGCCAGCAGCTTCACCGCGACCGAGGGCTACGAGCAGTACTTC.

This clonotype came up a few times. The chain links TRBV5-1 to TRBJ1-2; 10 bases map to TRBD1. This CDR3 contains 18 residues. CDR1 and CDR2 from the germline V gene are SGHRS and YFSETQ. After removal of 0 bases from V and 8 bases from J, the junction contained 16 bases not matched to a gene. CDR3 region: CASSLGADRDRGFSGYTF. As DNA, the CDR3 is TGCGCCAGCAGCTTGGGAGCTGACCGGGACAGGGGTTTCTCCGGCTACACCTTC.

This clonotype occurred a few times. The rearrangement joins TRBV4-3 to TRBJ2-5; tentative D call: TRBD2 (6 bases). Germline V gene sequence: CDR1 LGHNA, CDR2 YSLEER. The CDR3 runs to 15 residues. V was shortened by 1 base and J by 6 bases, with 15 bases between the two germline ends. As DNA, the CDR3 is TGCGCCAGCAGCCAAGCCGGGGACTTCACCCAGACCCAGTACTTC. The encoded protein is CASSQAGDFTQTQYF.

The rearrangement links TRBV21-1 to TRBJ2-7; the DNA was not compared with TRBD1, the D call given in the table. TRBV21-1 is given as a pseudogene. CDR3 length: 16 amino acids. The CDR3 nucleotides are TGTGCCAGCAGCTACAGGGGTTCTAGCGACACCTACGAGCAGTACTTC. Amino acids: CASSYRGSSDTYEQYF.

This clonotype was counted only a few times. The rearrangement links TRBV6-2 or TRBV6-3 to TRBJ2-7; a weak D match, TRBD1 (7 bases). Germline loops: CDR1 MNHEY, CDR2 SVGEGT. The V and J ends lost 3 bases and 3 bases respectively, with 15 bases between them. CDR3 length equals 15 residues. The CDR3 coding sequence is TGTGCCAGCAGTTATTCGAGCAGGGGGGTCTACGAGCAGTACTTC. Encoded protein: CASSYSSRGVYEQYF.

This clonotype was detected ten times or more. This chain connects TRBV18 to TRBJ2-3; D not resolved. CDR3 length: 15 amino acids. The germline V and J ends were trimmed by 6 bases and 0 bases, with 13 bases remaining between them. CDR1 is KGHSH and CDR2 is LQKENI in the germline V gene. The CDR3 sequence is CASSAGRTSTDTQYF. CDR3 bases: TGTGCCAGCTCGGCCGGTAGAACTAGCACAGATACGCAGTATTTT.

This clonotype has a count of ten or more. V is TRBV10-3 and J is TRBJ1-6, with a possible D match to TRBD1 (5 bases). Germline CDR1 ENHRY, CDR2 SYGVKD. The CDR3 totals 14 residues. V was pared by 6 bases and J by 4 bases, with 10 bases between. CDR3 nucleotide sequence: TGTGCCATCAGGGCGACAGATTATAATTCACCCCTCCACTTT. Translation gives CAIRATDYNSPLHF.

The sample holds a few counts of this clonotype. This chain uses TRBV7-6 with TRBJ2-5; D call uncertain. CDR3 length: 12 amino acids. Trimming removed 7 bases at V and 0 bases at J, with 6 bases between. Germline CDR1 reads SGHVS; CDR2 reads FNYEAQ. In nucleotides, the CDR3 is TGTGCCAGCAATCTAGACCAAGAGACCCAGTACTTC. Encoded protein: CASNLDQETQYF.

This clonotype was seen many times. The rearrangement links TRBV5-1 to TRBJ1-3, with D unclear. Trimming shortened V by 0 bases and J by 4 bases, and 20 bases separated the two germline ends. The CDR3 spans 18 residues. From germline, CDR1 is SGHRS and CDR2 YFSETQ. The CDR3 nucleotides read TGCGCCAGCAGCTTGGGGGCATATACGGCAGGCCCCGGAAACACCATATATTTT. It encodes CASSLGAYTAGPGNTIYF.

This clonotype showed up just a few times. The chain uses TRBV20-1 and TRBJ2-7; D assignment may be TRBD1 or TRBD2 (5 bases each). The V end lost 6 bases, the J end lost 0 bases, and 15 bases lay between the germline ends. Germline CDR1 reads DFQATT; CDR2 reads SNEGSKA (reference sequence). This CDR3 spans 14 amino acids. CDR3 DNA sequence: TGCAGTGCCTCCCGGAAGGGGAGCTCCTACGAGCAGTACTTC. Protein sequence: CSASRKGSSYEQYF.

This clonotype was detected a few times. V gene TRBV10-3 combines with J gene TRBJ2-7; 8 bases are a match to TRBD1. The CDR3 is made up of 13 amino acids. CDR1 ENHRY and CDR2 SYGVKD come from the germline V gene. Trimming cost V 10 bases and J 3 bases; bases outside gene matches: 8. The CDR3 coding sequence is TGTGCCACCTTGGACAGGGTGGACTACGAGCAGTACTTC. Translating gives CATLDRVDYEQYF.

The rearrangement links TRBV12-3 or TRBV12-4 to TRBJ1-5; TRBD1 is a possible D gene (5 bases). V was pared by 2 bases and J by 9 bases, with 11 bases between. CDR3 length equals 13 residues. The CDR3 sequence: CASSLQGSAPQHF. The CDR3, as DNA: TGTGCCAGCAGTTTACAGGGAAGTGCGCCCCAGCATTTT.

This clonotype was found many times. The chain employs TRBV2 and TRBJ2-1; D unresolved. CDR1 and CDR2 (germline): SNHLY, FYNNEI. Trimming stripped 0 bases from V and 8 bases from J, with 5 bases between. This CDR3 comprises 12 residues. The CDR3 DNA sequence: TGTGCCAGCAGTGAAGCGTCGCATGAGCAGTTCTTC. Protein sequence: CASSEASHEQFF.

This chain joins TRBV6-1 and TRBJ2-5; D may match TRBD1 or TRBD2 (5 bases each). There are 14 residues in the CDR3. Germline CDR1 MNHNS, CDR2 SASEGT. V lost 6 bases, J lost 7 bases, and 18 bases lay in between. CDR3 nucleotides: TGTGCCAGCAGGAAACCGGGCCCGAGGGGGACCCAGTACTTC. Its protein product is CASRKPGPRGTQYF.

V is TRBV12-3 or TRBV12-4 and J is TRBJ1-1, with D possibly matching TRBD1 (5 bases). The CDR3 extends over 13 amino acids. V was cut by 2 bases and J by 9 bases, with 13 bases left in between. The CDR3 sequence is CASSLLRLGQAFF. The CDR3 nucleotides read TGTGCCAGCAGTTTATTAAGATTGGGGCAAGCTTTCTTT.

V usage is TRBV28 and J usage is TRBJ1-5; D is uncertain. Germline CDR1 reads MDHEN; CDR2 reads SYDVKM. V shed 5 bases and J shed 3 bases, with 8 bases lying between them. The CDR3 length is 13 residues. The CDR3 sequence: CASSGQFNQPQHF. The CDR3 bases are TGTGCCAGCAGTGGGCAGTTCAATCAGCCCCAGCATTTT.

The chain recombines TRBV7-9 with TRBJ1-3; no clear D gene. The CDR3 covers 15 residues. V gave up 0 bases and J gave up 1 base, with 7 bases separating them. The germline V gene encodes CDR1 SEHNR and CDR2 FQNEAQ (reference sequence). In DNA, the CDR3 is TGTGCCAGCAGCTTAGCTACACTTTCTGGAAACACCATATATTTT. Residues: CASSLATLSGNTIYF.

This clonotype was detected a few times. One end of the junction does not line up with germline, which may come from a read error. The chain carries TRBV25-1 and TRBJ2-7; D unresolved. Germline V gene data show CDR1 as MGHDK and CDR2 as SYGVNS. CDR3 length: 10 amino acids. The chain's CDR3 is CASSKYEQYF. The DNA for the CDR3 is TGTGCCAGCAGTAAATACGAGCAGTACTTC.

This clonotype turned up a few times. CDR3 nucleotides: TGCAGTGCTAGGGGACTAGCGGGACCAGGGCGCACAGATACGCAGTATTTT. Translating it yields CSARGLAGPGRTDTQYF. The chain combines TRBV20-1 with TRBJ2-3; 13 bases fit TRBD2. The CDR3 is 17 amino acids. Trimming cost V 3 bases and J 1 base; bases outside gene matches: 7. Germline V gene lookup returns CDR1 DFQATT and CDR2 SNEGSKA (reference sequence).

This clonotype has more than one count but fewer than ten. This chain links TRBV12-3 or TRBV12-4 with TRBJ1-3, with D unclear. The CDR3 totals 18 residues. V was trimmed by 6 bases and J by 3 bases, leaving 24 bases between them. The CDR3 protein is CASSLEALLTVLGNTIYF. DNA for the CDR3: TGTGCCAGCAGCCTGGAGGCTCTCCTCACAGTGCTTGGAAACACCATATATTTT.

This clonotype has just a few counts. V gene TRBV6-2 or TRBV6-3 combines with J gene TRBJ2-7; D remains ambiguous. Germline V gene sequence: CDR1 MNHEY, CDR2 SVGEGT. Between the trimmed V and J ends, which lost 6 bases and 3 bases, there was a span of 12 bases. CDR3 length: 13 residues. The CDR3 region is CASRRTDVYEQYF. CDR3 nucleotide sequence: TGTGCCAGCAGACGAACGGACGTCTACGAGCAGTACTTC.

The chain couples TRBV5-1 to TRBJ2-1; TRBD2 is a possible D gene (7 bases). The V and J ends lost 2 bases and 7 bases respectively, with 16 bases between them. The germline V gene encodes CDR1 SGHRS and CDR2 YFSETQ. The length of the CDR3 is 15 residues. DNA for the CDR3: TGCGCCAGCAGCTTAGGGGGGGGCATAGTGAATGAGCAGTTCTTC. It is translated as CASSLGGGIVNEQFF.

The chain combines TRBV4-1 with TRBJ2-7, with 7 bases that match TRBD2. Germline loops: CDR1 MGHRA, CDR2 YSYEKL. V was clipped by 1 base and J by 0 bases; unmatched bases: 3. This CDR3 has 15 residues. The CDR3 here is CASSQVGGSSYEQYF. For the CDR3, the DNA is TGCGCCAGCAGCCAAGTGGGGGGGAGCTCCTACGAGCAGTACTTC.

This clonotype was seen at least ten times. In DNA form, the CDR3 reads TGTGCCAGCAGTTTGCGGGGGGCCAAGGACTATGGCTACACCTTC. It encodes CASSLRGAKDYGYTF. This chain uses TRBV12-3 or TRBV12-4 with TRBJ1-2, with D possibly matching TRBD1 (6 bases). The CDR3 has 15 residues. Trimming cost V 3 bases and J 3 bases, with 14 bases left between them.

The rearrangement links TRBV20-1 to TRBJ2-1; 10 bases align to TRBD2. This CDR3 comprises 16 residues. The ends lost 6 bases at V and 4 bases at J; junction bases unmatched: 12. Per the germline V gene, CDR1 is DFQATT and CDR2 is SNEGSKA (reference sequence). The CDR3 DNA sequence: TGCAGTGCCCTCACCTTTAGCGGGAGGCTTTACAATGAGCAGTTCTTC. Protein product: CSALTFSGRLYNEQFF.

This chain joins TRBV28 and TRBJ2-5; D possibly matches TRBD1 or TRBD2 (5 bases each). The CDR3 extends over 15 amino acids. Looked up from germline, CDR1 is MDHEN and CDR2 is SYDVKM. Trimming left V 2 bases short and J 5 bases short, with 15 bases between. For the CDR3, the DNA is TGTGCCAGCAGTTTAACGGGGCCCACCGAGGAGACCCAGTACTTC. Translated, it gives CASSLTGPTEETQYF.

This chain connects TRBV7-2 to TRBJ2-2, with D unclear. The V gene lost 5 bases and the J gene lost 9 bases, with 13 bases spanning the gap. The CDR3 totals 13 residues. Looked up from germline, CDR1 is SGHTA and CDR2 is FQGNSA. The CDR3 region is CASSISSARELFF. In DNA, the CDR3 is TGTGCCAGCAGCATTAGCTCAGCCAGGGAGCTGTTTTTT.

This clonotype was counted a few times. V and J are TRBV29-1 and TRBJ1-5, with a weak D call TRBD1 (5 bases). This CDR3 spans 12 amino acids. Trimming pared 4 bases from V and 4 bases from J, leaving 8 bases between. Germline CDR1 SQVTM, CDR2 ANQGSEA. CDR3 bases: TGCAGCGTTGGGGAGGGGAATCAGCCCCAGCATTTT. This encodes CSVGEGNQPQHF. The entire variable domain, with the rest obtained from reference TRBV29-1 and TRBJ1-5, is as follows: SAVISQKPSRDICQRGTSLTIQCQVDSQVTMMFWYRQQPGQSLTLIATANQGSEATYESGFVIDKFPISRPNLTFSTLTVSNMSPEDSSIYLCSVGEGNQPQHFGDGTRLSIL.

This clonotype has only a few counts. This sequence joins TRBV4-3 and TRBJ2-5, with 13 positions matching TRBD2. V was pared by 4 bases and J by 2 bases, with 7 bases of the junction left unmatched. The CDR3 contains 17 residues. The germline V gene encodes CDR1 LGHNA and CDR2 YSLEER. CDR3 sequence: CASSPRLAGGTQETQYF. The CDR3, as DNA: TGCGCCAGCAGCCCCCGACTAGCGGGAGGTACACAAGAGACCCAGTACTTC.

This clonotype was counted ten times or more. The chain couples TRBV4-2 to TRBJ2-3; no clear D gene. Germline V lookup: CDR1 LGHNA, CDR2 YNFKEQ. This CDR3 is 13 amino acids long. Between the trimmed V and J ends, which lost 6 bases and 4 bases, there was a span of 11 bases. CDR3 sequence: CASSQQGSDTQYF. The CDR3 DNA sequence: TGTGCCAGCAGTCAACAAGGGTCAGATACGCAGTATTTT.